A single sample gave rise to the 26 T cell receptor beta chains below, sequenced in a study of T cells in Graves' hyperthyroidism and ophthalmopathy (dated by TCRdb to about 2019). Libraries were made using multiplex PCR. Sequenced using an Illumina HiSeq 2000. The TCR beta CDR3 regions were amplified from RNA transcripts. The TCR CDR3 was subjected to a first round of RT-PCR using the HTBI primer set and the Qiagen OneStep RT-PCR kit. The public reads were reprocessed in TCRdb via fastp at Q25 and MiXCR, keeping in-frame beta chains. Entries are consolidated by CDR3 protein sequence, retaining the most common genes and DNA. This sample has nearly 750,000 distinct CDR3 sequences in its table, and 35% of those were observed once. Around 32% of the sample lies in the top ten. Sequencing was carried out using blood. Receptors were obtained from a woman in her thirties or forties with Graves' hyperthyroidism.

This clonotype was seen at least ten times. The chain joins TRBV19 to TRBJ1-5, with D uncertain. Germline CDR1 reads LNHDA; CDR2 reads SQIVND (reference sequence). CDR3 size: 15 residues. V was clipped by 1 base and J by 0 bases, with 7 bases between them. In nucleotides, the CDR3 is TGTGCCAGTAGTATAGTAACAAATAGCAATCAGCCCCAGCATTTT. The encoded protein is CASSIVTNSNQPQHF.

V is TRBV5-6 and J is TRBJ1-3; D remains unclear. This CDR3 region has 15 residues. Germline-derived CDR1 and CDR2 are SGHDT and YYEEEE. V lost 2 bases, J lost 0 bases, and 9 bases lay in between. The CDR3 spells CASSFYSLSGNTIYF. The CDR3 bases are TGTGCCAGCAGCTTCTACAGCCTCTCTGGAAACACCATATATTTT.

This chain joins TRBV7-2 and TRBJ2-1; the D is unclear. This CDR3 region has 14 residues. Germline CDR1 is SGHTA and CDR2 is FQGNSA. Trimming stripped 5 bases from V and 8 bases from J, with 16 bases between. CDR3 bases: TGTGCCAGCAGCCCCGTAGTAGGACGCGATGAGCAGTTCTTC. It encodes CASSPVVGRDEQFF. Drawing the rest from reference TRBV7-2 and TRBJ2-1, the complete variable domain is GAGVSQSPSNKVTEKGKDVELRCDPISGHTALYWYRQSLGQGLEFLIYFQGNSAPDKSGLPSDRFSAERTGGSVSTLTIQRTQQEDSAVYLCASSPVVGRDEQFFGPGTRLTVL.

CDR3 loop: CASSWRYEYQPQHF. CDR3 DNA sequence: TGTGCCAGCAGCTGGCGGTACGAGTATCAGCCCCAGCATTTT. The chain is built from TRBV11-1 and TRBJ1-5, with D unresolved. The CDR3 extends over 14 amino acids. V was shortened by 4 bases and J by 5 bases, with 12 bases between the two germline ends. Germline-derived CDR1 and CDR2 are SGHAT and FQDESV (reference sequence).

This clonotype was seen a handful of times. The V gene is TRBV30, the J gene TRBJ1-2, with unresolved D. Trimming shortened V by 1 base and J by 8 bases, and 8 bases separated the two germline ends. CDR3 length equals 11 residues. CDR1 GTSNPN and CDR2 SVGIG come from the germline V gene (reference sequence). CDR3 bases: TGTGCCTGGAGTGGGTCGGGGGGCTACACCTTC. It codes for CAWSGSGGYTF. Variable domain in full (rest from reference TRBV30 and TRBJ1-2): SQTIHQWPATLVQPVGSPLSLECTVEGTSNPNLYWYRQAAGRGLQLLFYSVGIGQISSEVPQNLSASRPQDRQFILSSKKLLLSDSGFYLCAWSGSGGYTFGSGTRLTVV.

The chain couples TRBV5-5 to TRBJ2-2; D is possibly TRBD2 (5 bases). V shed 10 bases and J shed 4 bases, with 14 bases lying between them. CDR3 length: 13 amino acids. CDR1 is SGHKS and CDR2 is YYEKEE in the germline V gene (reference sequence). The CDR3 sequence is CAPRVGSTGELFF. CDR3 DNA sequence: TGTGCCCCCCGGGTGGGGAGCACCGGGGAGCTGTTTTTT.

This clonotype was observed a few times. The chain carries TRBV7-3 and TRBJ2-5; TRBD2 agrees at 7 bases. The CDR3 is made up of 13 amino acids. Germline lookup yields CDR1 SGHTA and CDR2 FQGTGA. The trim removed 6 bases at V and 4 bases at J, leaving 5 bases unmatched. This chain's CDR3 is CASREGGGETQYF. The CDR3 DNA sequence: TGTGCCAGCAGGGAGGGCGGGGGAGAGACCCAGTACTTC.

This clonotype came up a few times. This chain joins TRBV7-2 and TRBJ1-1, with 10 bases lining up with TRBD1. V was pared by 4 bases and J by 1 base, with 6 bases of the junction left unmatched. The CDR3 is 16 amino acids. CDR1 is SGHTA and CDR2 is FQGNSA in the germline V gene. The chain's CDR3 is CASSSGTGAWNTEAFF. CDR3 DNA: TGTGCCAGCAGCTCTGGGACAGGGGCTTGGAACACTGAAGCTTTCTTT.

In this sample, this clonotype turned up many times. V usage is TRBV10-3 and J usage is TRBJ1-2; D is possibly TRBD1 (6 bases). The CDR3 length is 15 residues. V lost 5 bases and J lost 4, with 17 bases in between. From germline, CDR1 is ENHRY and CDR2 SYGVKD. The CDR3 sequence: CAISQAGGGLYGYTF. The CDR3 nucleotides are TGTGCCATCAGTCAAGCGGGGGGGGGGCTCTATGGCTACACCTTC.

There are a few counts of this clonotype. The chain is built from TRBV20-1 and TRBJ2-7; perhaps TRBD1 as D (5 bases). V gave up 6 bases and J gave up 3 bases, with 21 bases separating them. The CDR3 is 15 amino acids. CDR1 DFQATT and CDR2 SNEGSKA come from the germline V gene (reference sequence). DNA for the CDR3: TGCAGTGCCAAAAGGGGCCGACAGAGAGGCTACGAGCAGTACTTC. Its protein is CSAKRGRQRGYEQYF.

The J gene is TRBJ2-5, the V gene TRBV18; tentatively, D is TRBD1 (6 bases). The CDR3 totals 14 residues. V was shortened by 3 bases and J by 1 base, with 9 bases between the two germline ends. The germline V gene encodes CDR1 KGHSH and CDR2 LQKENI. The CDR3 sequence: CASSPWDTQETQYF. In nucleotides, the CDR3 is TGTGCCAGCTCACCCTGGGACACCCAAGAGACCCAGTACTTC. Full variable domain (missing parts from reference TRBV18 and TRBJ2-5): NAGVMQNPRHLVRRRGQEARLRCSPMKGHSHVYWYRQLPEEGLKFMVYLQKENIIDESGMPKERFSAEFPKEGPSILRIQQVVRGDSAAYFCASSPWDTQETQYFGPGTRLLVL.

In the case of this clonotype: Germline and junction disagree at one end, which may indicate a read error. The V gene is TRBV27, the J gene TRBJ2-5; tentative D call: TRBD2 (6 bases). The CDR3 has 16 residues. Germline CDR1 and CDR2: MNHEY and SMNVEV (reference sequence). The CDR3 sequence: CASSPPEGRLQEAQYF. The CDR3 DNA is TGTGCCAGCAGCCCCCCGGAGGGGAGACTCCAAGAGGCCCAGTACTTC.

V and J are TRBV5-1 and TRBJ1-5; D unresolved. Deletions cut 0 bases from V and 3 bases from J, with 10 bases between. CDR3 length: 15 amino acids. Germline CDR1 SGHRS, CDR2 YFSETQ. Written as DNA, the CDR3 is TGCGCCAGCAGCTTGGTATCTGGCAACAATCAGCCCCAGCATTTT. Residues: CASSLVSGNNQPQHF.

The chain uses TRBV4-1 and TRBJ2-7, with 12 positions matching TRBD1. V lost 1 base to trimming and J lost 6 bases; unmatched junction nucleotides: 4. The CDR3 length is 15 residues. Germline CDR1 reads MGHRA; CDR2 reads YSYEKL. This CDR3 is CASSQVGTGGGEQYF. DNA of the CDR3: TGCGCCAGCAGCCAAGTAGGGACAGGGGGCGGCGAGCAGTACTTC.

The rearrangement uses TRBV12-3 or TRBV12-4 and TRBJ1-1; weak D call: TRBD1 (6 bases). The CDR3 sequence is 15 residues long. Trimming took off 5 bases at V and 8 bases at J, with 21 bases between the two ends. CDR3 in amino acids: CASSPHRDGHPEAFF. CDR3 in DNA: TGTGCCAGCAGTCCGCACAGGGACGGCCATCCCGAAGCTTTCTTT.

This clonotype has a handful of counts. This sequence joins TRBV5-6 and TRBJ2-5, with 8 bases matching TRBD1. Trimming cost V 7 bases and J 5 bases; bases outside gene matches: 7. There are 13 residues in the CDR3. The germline gives CDR1 SGHDT, CDR2 YYEEEE. The CDR3 is CASHPGGGETQYF. The DNA of the CDR3 is TGTGCCAGCCATCCAGGGGGCGGGGAGACCCAGTACTTC.

CDR3 bases: TGTGCCATCAGTGAGTCGGGGATCGAGACCCAGTACTTC. Amino acids: CAISESGIETQYF. The chain has TRBV10-3 and TRBJ2-5; no firm D call. V was pared by 0 bases and J by 5 bases, with 7 bases between. Per germline, CDR1 ENHRY and CDR2 SYGVKD. The CDR3 has 13 amino acids.

The chain joins TRBV24-1 to TRBJ2-7; tentative D call: TRBD1 (6 bases). Trimming removed 4 bases at V and 2 bases at J, with 17 bases between. Looked up from germline, CDR1 is KGHDR and CDR2 is SFDVKD. This CDR3 region has 16 residues. CDR3 residues: CATSDADSQAPYEQYF. CDR3 DNA: TGTGCCACCAGTGACGCGGACAGCCAAGCACCCTACGAGCAGTACTTC.

V and J are TRBV3-1 and TRBJ2-6; D is possibly TRBD1 (6 bases). This CDR3 region has 15 residues. Deletions cut 2 bases from V and 3 bases from J, with 8 bases between. CDR1 is LGHDT and CDR2 is YNNKEL in the germline V gene (reference sequence). CDR3: CASSQNRDGANVLTF. CDR3 DNA sequence: TGTGCCAGCAGCCAAAACAGGGATGGGGCCAACGTCCTGACTTTC.

This rearrangement joins TRBV25-1 to TRBJ2-7, with D perhaps matching TRBD2 (6 bases). The CDR3 is 15 residues long. Germline assignment: CDR1 MGHDK and CDR2 SYGVNS. The V end was cut by 8 bases, the J end by 3 bases, with 20 bases between. The CDR3 is CASSPPSQEGYEQYF. The CDR3 DNA is TGTGCCAGCTCACCGCCAAGCCAGGAGGGCTACGAGCAGTACTTC.

Regarding this clonotype: A junction end diverges from the germline sequence, so it may reflect a read error. The chain recombines TRBV20-1 with TRBJ2-5; 8 bases are a match to TRBD1. Germline-derived CDR1 and CDR2 are DFQATT and SNEGSKA (reference sequence). CDR3 length equals 13 residues. In DNA, the CDR3 is TGCAGTGCTAGAAACAGGGGGAAAGAGGCCCAGTACTTC. Its protein product is CSARNRGKEAQYF.

In the case of this clonotype: Being one base from a much bigger clone, this may be a read error. The chain is built from TRBV7-2 and TRBJ1-2; 7 nucleotides line up with TRBD1. The CDR3 runs 13 residues. Looked up from germline, CDR1 is SGHTA and CDR2 is FQGNSA. The CDR3, as DNA: TGTGCCAGCAGCCGGGGACAGAAAGGAGGCTACATCTTC. This gives the protein CASSRGQKGGYIF.

This clonotype was counted a few times. A read error may be the cause here, since a much bigger clone is one base away. CDR3 protein: CASSFKTRAQYF. The DNA for the CDR3 is TGTGCCAGCAGCTTTAAGACCCGGGCCCAGTACTTC. V usage is TRBV7-2 and J usage is TRBJ2-5, with D uncertain. CDR1 is SGHTA and CDR2 is FQGNSA in the germline V gene. V was trimmed by 3 bases and J by 9 bases, leaving 11 bases between them. The length of the CDR3 is 12 residues. Combining the CDR3 with reference TRBV7-2 and TRBJ2-5 gives the whole variable domain GAGVSQSPSNKVTEKGKDVELRCDPISGHTALYWYRQSLGQGLEFLIYFQGNSAPDKSGLPSDRFSAERTGGSVSTLTIQRTQQEDSAVYLCASSFKTRAQYFGPGTRLLVL.

As to this clonotype: A much larger clonotype is one base distant, so this may be a read error. The chain couples TRBV29-1 to TRBJ1-1; no reliable D call. The CDR3 runs to 13 residues. V dropped 1 base and J dropped 6 bases, with 12 bases sitting between them. Germline V gene lookup returns CDR1 SQVTM and CDR2 ANQGSEA. CDR3 region: CSVEGWGIAEAFF. DNA for the CDR3: TGCAGCGTTGAAGGGTGGGGTATCGCTGAAGCTTTCTTT. Full variable domain (missing parts from reference TRBV29-1 and TRBJ1-1): SAVISQKPSRDICQRGTSLTIQCQVDSQVTMMFWYRQQPGQSLTLIATANQGSEATYESGFVIDKFPISRPNLTFSTLTVSNMSPEDSSIYLCSVEGWGIAEAFFGQGTRLTVV.

At least ten counts were recorded for this clonotype. The CDR3 spells CASSRPETRAEKLFF. The CDR3 DNA reads as TGCGCCAGCAGCCGGCCTGAGACACGGGCAGAAAAACTGTTTTTT. This chain links TRBV4-1 with TRBJ1-4; D is unresolved. Trimming took 4 bases from V and 8 from J, leaving 17 bases between them. CDR1 and CDR2 (germline): MGHRA, YSYEKL. The CDR3 contains 15 residues.

This clonotype has just a few counts. The chain has TRBV20-1 and TRBJ2-5, with TRBD2 matching 7 bases. The junction had 12 bases not matched to a gene; V was cut back by 4 bases and J by 7 bases. Germline CDR1 and CDR2: DFQATT and SNEGSKA (reference sequence). CDR3 size: 14 residues. CDR3 protein: CSAMGLAATGTQYF. DNA of the CDR3: TGCAGTGCTATGGGGCTAGCGGCCACGGGGACCCAGTACTTC.